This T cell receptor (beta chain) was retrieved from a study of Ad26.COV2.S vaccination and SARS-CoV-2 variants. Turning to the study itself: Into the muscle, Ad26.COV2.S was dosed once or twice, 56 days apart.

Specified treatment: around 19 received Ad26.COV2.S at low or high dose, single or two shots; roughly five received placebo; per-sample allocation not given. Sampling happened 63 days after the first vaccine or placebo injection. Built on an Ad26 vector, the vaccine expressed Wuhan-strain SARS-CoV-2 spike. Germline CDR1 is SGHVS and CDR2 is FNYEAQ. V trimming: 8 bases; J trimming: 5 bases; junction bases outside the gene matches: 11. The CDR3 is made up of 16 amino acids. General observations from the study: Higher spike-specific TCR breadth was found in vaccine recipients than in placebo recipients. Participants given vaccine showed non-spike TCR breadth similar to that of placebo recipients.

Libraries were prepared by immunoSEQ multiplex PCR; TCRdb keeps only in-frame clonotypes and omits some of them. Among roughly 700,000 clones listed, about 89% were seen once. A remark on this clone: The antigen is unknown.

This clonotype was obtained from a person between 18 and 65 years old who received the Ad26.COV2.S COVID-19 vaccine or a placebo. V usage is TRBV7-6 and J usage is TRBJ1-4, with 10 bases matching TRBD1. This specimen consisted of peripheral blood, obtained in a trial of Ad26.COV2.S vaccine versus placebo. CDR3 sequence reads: CASSERWTGGNEKLFF. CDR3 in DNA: TGTGCCAGCTCCGAAAGATGGACAGGGGGAAATGAAAAACTGTTTTTT.